This TCR beta chain emerged from a study of Graves' ophthalmopathy and Graves' hyperthyroidism (dated by TCRdb to the late 2010s). With respect to the entire study: Peripheral blood was collected at initial diagnosis, prior to any treatment. In roughly 6 hyperthyroidism patients, T-cell repertoires of thyroid tissue and blood were compared. The roughly 100 discovery patients were randomly split 7:3 into training and test sets. To explore V-J signatures that separate ophthalmopathy from hyperthyroidism, a discovery set of around 97 patients was enrolled, consisting of under 50 with ophthalmopathy and around 57 with stable hyperthyroidism. An independent validation cohort was composed of about 20 hyperthyroidism patients and around 16 patients who later progressed from hyperthyroidism to ophthalmopathy. Once sampling was done, hyperthyroidism patients were given methimazole at a starting dose of 30 mg daily, while ophthalmopathy patients were given high-dose intravenous methylprednisolone. TCR beta repertoire signatures were used to distinguish Graves' ophthalmopathy from Graves' hyperthyroidism and to predict progression to ophthalmopathy. In total, approximately 130 blood samples were TCR-sequenced: approximately 40 ophthalmopathy, some 75 hyperthyroidism and about 17 hyperthyroidism-to-ophthalmopathy patients. The study at large found these results: Among expanded thyroid clonotypes with frequency above 0.001, most also showed up in blood, which suggests that blood repertoires may reflect the thyroid immune response. No statistical method was used to predetermine the sample size, and group allocation was not hidden from the investigators. In cross-validation, the 13-signature model distinguished ophthalmopathy from stable hyperthyroidism with around 90% sensitivity and around 83% specificity, while in the test set the corresponding values were about 80% and 75%. In validation, the model predicted ophthalmopathy progression with about 71% sensitivity and roughly 78% specificity; some 13 predicted patients were CT-confirmed with GO in a median of around 6.5 months.

There are a few counts of this clonotype. Its target antigen remains unknown. Within one base of it there is no much larger clone, and no base qualities were kept. Hyperthyroidism was considered stable if no progression to ophthalmopathy occurred within 18 months of follow-up. Patients with hyperthyroidism were aged 18 to 65 years, had been newly diagnosed, and had a disease duration of less than 2 months. Patients were excluded if they had other autoimmune diseases, uncontrolled infections, pregnancy or lactation. Clinical symptoms, serum thyroxine, TRAb, thyroid ultrasound and orbital computed tomography formed the basis of the diagnosis. PBMCs were isolated from 7.5 to 10 ml of fresh peripheral blood by Ficoll-Paque density gradient centrifugation. Trizol reagent was used to extract the total RNA, and its quality was then checked on an Agilent 2100 Bioanalyzer. For repertoire sequencing, the TCR beta CDR3 regions were amplified from RNA transcripts. The first round was an RT-PCR using HTBI primers with the Qiagen OneStep RT-PCR kit, and this first round was followed by a second-round multiplex PCR, then size selection and purification. Libraries were sequenced on an Illumina HiSeq2000 using paired-end 100 bp reads. Per the original workflow: SOAPnuke was used to process the reads, removing any read that contained adapters or uncalled bases, had a mean Phred below 15, or lacked an exact match to the constant primer or identifier. High-quality paired reads were merged with COPE v1.2.5. Each unique nucleotide sequence was defined as a clonotype, and clonotypes were aligned to IMGT TRB V, D and J references with MiTCR v1.1. The analysis was limited to V-J combinations with a frequency above 0.0001, which together covered 98% to 99.2% of repertoires. For each V-J combination, a TCR clonal expansion and chaos score was defined as F50 clonal expansion divided by the chaos observed in the TCRdist matrix. Welch's t-statistics and random forest were used to reduce the features to some 13 V-J combinations, which were then used as input to a naive Bayes classifier. The Morisita-Horn index was used to measure how similar the thyroid and blood repertoires were. Clones were called with MiXCR by TCRdb after fastp trimmed the public reads at Q25, and only in-frame beta chains were retained. Every distinct CDR3 protein forms one entry, paired with its most common genes and DNA. The V and J calls here are based on TCRdb, not the publication. Present in this sample are roughly 610,000 distinct CDR3 sequences, about 20% of which were seen just once. More than 5.5% of the sample lies in the top ten.

The CDR3 contains 12 residues, cysteine and phenylalanine counted. The DNA shown is the 36-base CDR3, in frame from base 1. Per the germline V gene, KGHDR is the CDR1 and SFDVKD is the CDR2. From V the trimming removes 9 bases and from J it removes 4 bases, while the gene matches leave 3 bases of the junction unaccounted for. The sequenced sample was peripheral blood. The sequence links TRBV24-1 to TRBJ2-5; TRBD1 aligns with 8 central bases. This clonotype was sampled from a woman aged 18-35 years with stable Graves' hyperthyroidism. Some clones in this sample may be carry-over from other donors' samples. Donor details come from another sample of the same person, matched by shared clones. The CDR3 region has the sequence CATSGGAETQYF. The DNA sequence is TGTGCCACCTCAGGGGGCGCAGAGACCCAGTACTTC.